The sequence of this T cell receptor beta chain was determined in a study of cytomegalovirus exposure and HLA in healthy donors. PCR amplification relied on 60 Vbeta primers (plus 13 Jbeta primers). Method: immunoSEQ multiplex PCR; TCRdb's copy keeps in-frame clones and lacks some. The table has 210,000 or so clones, over 80% seen once. This CDR3 contains 14 residues. With 4 bases removed from V and 4 bases from J, the gap between germline ends came to 16 bases. Germline V gene data show CDR1 as GTSNPN and CDR2 as SVGIG (reference sequence). The clonotype comes from a boy aged 2 to 10 in good health and CMV-seronegative. Sequences were obtained from PBMCs. The V call is TRBV30, the J call TRBJ1-2; weak D call: TRBD1 (5 bases). CDR3 residues: CAWTIGVSSYGYTF. The CDR3 DNA reads TGTGCCTGGACCATAGGGGTGTCTAGCTATGGCTACACCTTC.